The 24 T cell receptor beta chains listed next were all sequenced from one sample in a study of shared clonotypes between healthy human individuals. Here immunoSEQ multiplex PCR was the method, and the copy in TCRdb shows in-frame clones only, minus some. The repertoire consists of 1.5 million to 1.9 million clones, with under 99% occurring once and the leading ten covering around 0.47%. The source material was naive CD4+ T cells sorted from blood. Documented subset: CD45RA+ positively selected. The receptors come from a man between 25 and 39 years old in good health.

The V and J genes are TRBV4-1 and TRBJ2-5; 8 bases fit TRBD2. This CDR3 spans 18 amino acids. V lost 3 bases to trimming and J lost 3 bases; unmatched junction nucleotides: 15. Germline CDR1 reads MGHRA; CDR2 reads YSYEKL. The CDR3 spells CASSQDDFAAGVEETQYF. The CDR3 DNA reads as TGCGCCAGCAGCCAGGACGACTTCGCAGCGGGAGTTGAAGAGACCCAGTACTTC.

The V call is TRBV7-9, the J call TRBJ1-5, with TRBD1 matching 11 bases. The CDR3 totals 16 residues. Trimming removed 4 bases from V and 4 bases from J; junction bases left unmatched: 6. Germline V gene sequence: CDR1 SEHNR, CDR2 FQNEAQ (reference sequence). Here the CDR3 DNA reads TGTGCCAGCAGCTCACCGGGACAGGGGGAAAATCAGCCCCAGCATTTT. Its protein product is CASSSPGQGENQPQHF. Supplemented by reference TRBV7-9 and TRBJ1-5, the full variable domain reads DTGVSQNPRHKITKRGQNVTFRCDPISEHNRLYWYRQTLGQGPEFLTYFQNEAQLEKSRLLSDRFSAERPKGSFSTLEIQRTEQGDSAMYLCASSSPGQGENQPQHFGDGTRLSIL.

This clone is a singleton in its sample. The V gene is TRBV2, the J gene TRBJ1-1, with D possibly being TRBD1 (5 bases). With 8 bases removed from V and 6 bases from J, the gap between germline ends came to 19 bases. CDR1 is SNHLY and CDR2 is FYNNEI in the germline V gene. This CDR3 is built from 14 residues. The CDR3, as DNA: TGTGCCAGCTGGACGGGGACCCCTCCCGCTGAAGCTTTCTTT. The encoded protein is CASWTGTPPAEAFF.

The V and J genes are TRBV6-1 and TRBJ1-3; no definite D call. This CDR3 comprises 14 residues. CDR1 and CDR2 from the germline V gene are MNHNS and SASEGT. Trimming stripped 2 bases from V and 7 bases from J, with 12 bases between. As DNA, the CDR3 is TGTGCCAGCAGTGAACTAACACTCTGGAACACCATATATTTT. Translation: CASSELTLWNTIYF.

This chain joins TRBV5-6 and TRBJ2-1; D call uncertain. The CDR3 spans 13 residues. Trimming removed 4 bases at V and 4 bases at J, with 9 bases between. Germline CDR1 and CDR2: SGHDT and YYEEEE. CDR3 sequence reads: CASSLNRYNEQFF. CDR3 coding DNA: TGTGCCAGCAGCCTCAACAGATACAATGAGCAGTTCTTC.

The genes are TRBV7-7 and TRBJ2-3; D is perhaps TRBD1 (6 bases). CDR3 length: 16 residues. V was pared by 5 bases and J by 4 bases, with 19 bases between. CDR1 and CDR2 (germline): SSHAT, FNYEAQ (reference sequence). The CDR3 here is CASSPARTVKADTQYF. CDR3 nucleotide sequence: TGTGCCAGCAGCCCTGCGAGGACAGTTAAAGCAGATACGCAGTATTTT.

This chain joins TRBV28 and TRBJ1-2, with 7 bases matching TRBD1. CDR3 size: 13 residues. The V segment lost 5 bases and the J segment 7 bases; nucleotides outside the gene matches: 7. Germline assignment: CDR1 MDHEN and CDR2 SYDVKM. The CDR3 sequence: CASSLGTVFGYTF. The CDR3 DNA reads as TGTGCCAGCAGTCTCGGGACAGTGTTTGGCTACACCTTC.

The chain combines TRBV7-9 with TRBJ1-4, with 9 bases matching TRBD1. The CDR3 totals 18 residues. The V and J ends lost 6 bases and 8 bases, in that order; junction bases with no gene match: 19. Germline lookup yields CDR1 SEHNR and CDR2 FQNEAQ (reference sequence). The CDR3 here is CASRPKPGQGLRREKLFF. CDR3 nucleotides: TGTGCCAGCAGACCTAAACCGGGACAGGGCTTACGGAGGGAAAAACTGTTTTTT.

This rearrangement joins TRBV28 to TRBJ2-3; 7 nucleotides line up with TRBD2. The V segment lost 3 bases and the J segment 7 bases; nucleotides outside the gene matches: 10. CDR3 size: 15 residues. Germline V gene lookup returns CDR1 MDHEN and CDR2 SYDVKM. This chain's CDR3 is CASSFRGGSLNTQYF. The CDR3 coding sequence is TGTGCCAGCAGTTTTCGAGGCGGGAGTTTAAATACGCAGTATTTT.

This clone was detected only once. This sequence joins TRBV19 and TRBJ2-7, with TRBD2 as a possible D gene (6 bases). This CDR3 region has 16 residues. V shed 3 bases and J shed 3 bases, with 18 bases lying between them. In germline, CDR1 is LNHDA, CDR2 SQIVND (reference sequence). CDR3 sequence reads: CASSMKLYGGSYEQYF. The CDR3 DNA sequence: TGTGCCAGTAGTATGAAGCTGTATGGAGGGAGCTACGAGCAGTACTTC.

The chain is built from TRBV29-1 and TRBJ2-7; 7 bases fit TRBD1. The CDR3 spans 17 residues. The germline V gene has CDR1 SQVTM and CDR2 ANQGSEA. Losses at the gene ends were 3 bases for V and 3 bases for J; bases not matched to a gene: 17. In DNA form, the CDR3 reads TGCAGCGTTGACCCCCGGGCCGGGACAGCGAACAACTACGAGCAGTACTTC. It is translated as CSVDPRAGTANNYEQYF.

The rearrangement uses TRBV5-6 and TRBJ2-1, with D tentatively TRBD2 (5 bases). The CDR3 length is 17 residues. V lost 2 bases to trimming and J lost 0 bases, with 15 bases between them. Germline assignment: CDR1 SGHDT and CDR2 YYEEEE. In DNA, the CDR3 is TGTGCCAGCAGCTTCTACGGGATGGGCCTCTCCTACAATGAGCAGTTCTTC. It is translated as CASSFYGMGLSYNEQFF.

The V and J genes are TRBV27 and TRBJ2-5; TRBD2 matches at 11 bases. Germline V CDR1 and CDR2: MNHEY, SMNVEV (reference sequence). V shed 1 base, J shed 3 bases, and the junction held 13 bases outside the gene matches. The CDR3 totals 19 residues. CDR3 residues: CASSLYASGRFLPEETQYF. In DNA, the CDR3 is TGTGCCAGCAGTTTATATGCTAGCGGGAGGTTTCTTCCCGAAGAGACCCAGTACTTC.

This chain uses TRBV19 with TRBJ1-1, with D maybe TRBD1 (5 bases). Trimming shortened V by 0 bases and J by 1 base, and 9 bases separated the two germline ends. Germline V gene sequence: CDR1 LNHDA, CDR2 SQIVND (reference sequence). The CDR3 length is 15 residues. The CDR3 spells CASSIDGTENTEAFF. In DNA, the CDR3 is TGTGCCAGTAGTATAGATGGGACCGAGAACACTGAAGCTTTCTTT.

The chain carries TRBV9 and TRBJ1-2, with D maybe TRBD1 (6 bases). Looked up from germline, CDR1 is SGDLS and CDR2 is YYNGEE. This CDR3 comprises 14 residues. V was trimmed by 2 bases and J by 0 bases, leaving 8 bases between them. The CDR3 region is CASSVTGANYGYTF. CDR3 nucleotides: TGTGCCAGCAGCGTGACAGGAGCTAACTATGGCTACACCTTC.

The genes are TRBV7-8 and TRBJ2-1; TRBD2 matches at 11 bases. J gave up 2 bases and V 5 bases, and 14 bases lay outside the gene matches. The CDR3 extends over 19 amino acids. Per the germline V gene, CDR1 is SGHVS and CDR2 is FQNEAQ. Here the CDR3 reads CASSVRKLAGGPPYNEQFF. The DNA for the CDR3 is TGTGCCAGCAGCGTCAGAAAGTTAGCGGGAGGGCCACCCTACAATGAGCAGTTCTTC.

This clone came up once. This sequence joins TRBV28 and TRBJ2-7, with D perhaps assigned TRBD1 or TRBD2 (7 bases each). Germline V gene sequence: CDR1 MDHEN, CDR2 SYDVKM. Trimming shortened V by 6 bases and J by 0 bases, and 18 bases separated the two germline ends. The CDR3 covers 16 residues. The CDR3 DNA follows: TGTGCCAGCAGGGCAGGGGGGGTAGGGCACTCCTACGAGCAGTACTTC. Translation gives CASRAGGVGHSYEQYF. The full variable domain, in which reference TRBV28 and TRBJ2-7 provide the parts outside the CDR3, is DVKVTQSSRYLVKRTGEKVFLECVQDMDHENMFWYRQDPGLGLRLIYFSYDVKMKEKGDIPEGYSVSREKKERFSLILESASTNQTSMYLCASRAGGVGHSYEQYFGPGTRLTVT.

The chain recombines TRBV30 with TRBJ2-1, with a tentative D call TRBD2 (5 bases). In germline, CDR1 is GTSNPN, CDR2 SVGIG (reference sequence). V was cut by 5 bases and J by 5 bases, with 13 bases left in between. The CDR3 runs to 13 residues. This CDR3 is CAWAWRRNNEQFF. In nucleotides, the CDR3 is TGTGCCTGGGCCTGGCGGAGGAACAATGAGCAGTTCTTC.

On this clone itself: Other DNA sequences within the sample encode an identical CDR3. CDR3 in amino acids: CASSSRTGSYEQYF. The CDR3 coding sequence is TGCGCCAGCAGTTCTCGGACAGGTTCCTACGAGCAGTACTTC. J is TRBJ2-7 and V is TRBV5-1, with TRBD1 identical over 7 bases. Per germline, CDR1 SGHRS and CDR2 YFSETQ. Trimming took 5 bases from V and 1 from J; bases not matched to a gene: 6. CDR3 length: 14 amino acids.

On this clone itself: The same CDR3 arises from other DNA sequences in this sample as well. The chain uses TRBV7-2 and TRBJ2-3; D not certain. The CDR3 is 11 residues long. The V gene lost 3 bases and the J gene lost 6 bases, with 4 bases spanning the gap. Germline V gene sequence: CDR1 SGHTA, CDR2 FQGNSA. The chain's CDR3 is CASSFLDTQYF. In DNA form, the CDR3 reads TGTGCCAGCAGCTTTCTGGATACGCAGTATTTT.

The V gene is TRBV21-1, the J gene TRBJ2-7. TRBV21-1 represents a pseudogene. The CDR3 runs 15 residues. This CDR3 is CASSKDLTEIDEQYF. Written as DNA, the CDR3 is TGTGCCAGCAGCAAAGATCTTACGGAAATCGACGAGCAGTACTTC.

The V call is TRBV29-1, the J call TRBJ2-1, with D possibly being TRBD2 (7 bases). The CDR3 runs to 13 residues. In germline, CDR1 is SQVTM, CDR2 ANQGSEA. The germline V and J ends were trimmed by 5 bases and 8 bases, with 16 bases remaining between them. The chain's CDR3 is CSVSSGGGDEQFF. DNA for the CDR3: TGCAGCGTTTCTTCGGGGGGCGGGGATGAGCAGTTCTTC.

The V call is TRBV11-2, the J call TRBJ2-1; 11 bases line up with TRBD2. The CDR3 has 17 amino acids. The germline CDR1 and CDR2 sequences are SGHAT and FQNNGV. With 1 base clipped from V and 4 bases from J, the junction kept 6 bases outside the gene matches. The CDR3 coding sequence is TGTGCCAGCAGCTTAGGGGTAACTAGCGGGGGATACAATGAGCAGTTCTTC. This codes for CASSLGVTSGGYNEQFF.

This clone was seen a single time. The rearrangement links TRBV5-6 to TRBJ1-3; TRBD1 matches at 10 bases. This CDR3 has 16 amino acids. The trim removed 4 bases at V and 3 bases at J, leaving 7 bases unmatched. Germline V gene lookup returns CDR1 SGHDT and CDR2 YYEEEE. Here the CDR3 DNA reads TGTGCCAGCAGCGTCGACAGGGGGCTAATTGGAAACACCATATATTTT. As protein: CASSVDRGLIGNTIYF.